The text below deals with one TCR beta chain. Germline-derived CDR1 and CDR2 are SGHNT and YYREEE (reference sequence). V lost 1 base, J lost 2 bases, and 8 bases stayed unmatched. CDR3 size: 17 residues. The data derive from a study of blood T cell repertoires in COVID-19. TCRdb's copy holds only in-frame clones and misses some; the assay was immunoSEQ multiplex PCR. The table includes 75,000 to 95,000 clones, approximately 86% detected once. The sequencing sample was made of peripheral blood. The sequence was obtained from a man older than 75 with active or convalescent COVID-19. This chain uses TRBV5-4 with TRBJ2-5; TRBD2 agrees at 10 bases. The CDR3 is CASSLLWTSGKQETQYF. The CDR3 DNA follows: TGTGCCAGCAGCTTGCTTTGGACTAGCGGAAAACAAGAGACCCAGTACTTC. Variable domain in full (rest from reference TRBV5-4 and TRBJ2-5): ETGVTQSPTHLIKTRGQQVTLRCSSQSGHNTVSWYQQALGQGPQFIFQYYREEENGRGNFPPRFSGLQFPNYSSELNVNALELDDSALYLCASSLLWTSGKQETQYFGPGTRLLVL.